This TCR beta chain came from a study of neurological immune-mediated disorders. V was shortened by 0 bases and J by 8 bases, with 14 bases between the two germline ends. There are 15 residues in the CDR3. Germline V CDR1 and CDR2: MNHEY, SVGEGT. Study conclusions and caveats: TCR-beta repertoires seemed private in all groups, with no expanded CDR3 amino acid sequences shared. The study found the most TCR clonal expansion in HTLV-1-associated myelopathy and the least in multiple sclerosis, below healthy controls.

5'RACE with 10-nucleotide random UMIs generated the cDNA. Every sequencing run drew on 15-18 subjects and yielded over 170 million TCR-beta sequences. TCRdb re-derived calls from the 5' RACE reads in MiXCR, one entry per CDR3 protein. The data show 130,000 or so distinct CDR3 sequences, 3.2% seen once. This clonotype was seen ten or more times. Its antigen is still unknown. This chain links TRBV6-2 or TRBV6-3 with TRBJ1-5; D gene unclear. Sequencing was carried out using PBMCs. This sequence was found in a young woman with multiple sclerosis. CDR3 residues: CASSYSTGVAKPQHF. Written as DNA, the CDR3 is TGTGCCAGCAGTTACTCGACGGGCGTCGCGAAGCCCCAGCATTTT.